The present TCR beta chain was sequenced within a study of T cell clonality in common variable immunodeficiency. Study-level findings and limits: Fewer deletions and N-nucleotide insertions were reportedly seen in common variable immunodeficiency TCR beta sequences.

Profiling relied on immunoSEQ multiplex PCR, and the TCRdb table lists in-frame clones only, not all of them. The table lists approximately 60,000 clones, no singletons, with around 0.8% in the top ten. This CDR3 region has 14 residues. Germline V CDR1 and CDR2: SGHTA, FQGNSA. V shed 3 bases, J shed 6 bases, and the junction held 6 bases outside the gene matches. There are a few counts of this clone. What it binds is unknown. The CDR3 extends 3 residues past the end of the read, so its final part is completed from the germline J gene. This TCR came from a person between 18 and 75 years old in good health. The chain has TRBV7-2 and TRBJ1-1, with TRBD1 matching over 8 bases. Material: peripheral blood mononuclear cells. CDR3 DNA (partial): TGTGCCAGCAGCTTGGAACAGGGGGGCTCTGAA. Its protein product is CASSLEQGGSE. The complete CDR3 reads CASSLEQGGSEAFF.